The clone carrying this T cell receptor beta chain has more than one count but fewer than ten. What it binds is unknown. MiXCR was run by TCRdb on the 5' RACE reads, yielding one entry per CDR3 protein. The table lists about 160,000 distinct CDR3 sequences, roughly 28% of them singletons. This sample stems from a study of T-cell memory formation after mild COVID-19. For the study at large: The study found TCR clusters largely donor specific.

Study results and caveats: Cross-reactive memory appears to have joined, as suggested by some responding clones showing up in pre-infection memory. Contracting CD4+ clones sat mainly in CM and EM; CD8+ in EMRA.

Trimming left V 6 bases short and J 6 bases short, with 17 bases between. The length of the CDR3 is 14 residues. Germline lookup yields CDR1 SGHAT and CDR2 FQNNGV. The sample taken for sequencing was PBMCs or a T cell subset sorted from them (not recorded which). The chain carries TRBV11-2 and TRBJ2-5, with D tentatively TRBD2 (6 bases). The TCR comes from an adult woman who had mild COVID-19 (a few samples of this study predate the infection). Cell type and time point are not known. The CDR3 DNA sequence: TGTGCCAGCAGGGACCCCGGGGGTCGTAAGACCCAGTACTTC. It encodes CASRDPGGRKTQYF.